This entry concerns a single TCR beta chain. What it recognizes is unknown. This sample stems from a study of T cells after posttransplantation cyclophosphamide. Findings of the study overall: Recipient CMV seropositivity and CMV reactivation strongly tracked TRB clonality. Donor-recipient repertoire similarity was low at 1-2 months, rising over year one. Tissue-infiltrating T cells from skin or gut overlapped little with blood T cells.

Here immunoSEQ multiplex PCR was the method, and the copy in TCRdb shows in-frame clones only, minus some. The table shows some 3,500 clones, with roughly 68% occurring only once. This TCR derives from a man aged 45 to 65. The sequenced material came from memory CD8+ T cells sorted from blood.

The CDR3 region has the DNA TGCGCCAGCAGCTTGGACAGGAACTACGAGCAGTACTTC. It specifies CASSLDRNYEQYF. V gene TRBV5-1 combines with J gene TRBJ2-7, with D perhaps matching TRBD1 (5 bases). The length of the CDR3 is 13 residues. The germline V gene encodes CDR1 SGHRS and CDR2 YFSETQ. Trimming cost V 0 bases and J 3 bases, with 7 bases left between them.